One and the same sample provided the 24 T cell receptor beta chains below, sequenced in a study of T cell repertoires in cytomegalovirus infection. No antigen has been identified for these receptors. Using its own MiXCR run on the reads, TCRdb lists one record per CDR3 protein. The sample carries around 750,000 distinct CDR3 sequences, approximately 29% recorded once. The sequences come from cultured CD8+ T cells from PBMCs, collected from culture after CMV antigen stimulation. These receptors all come from a human donor in good health (CMV status not recorded). Some clones in this sample may be carry-over from other donors' samples.

The V and J genes are TRBV4-1 and TRBJ2-5; 8 bases align to TRBD2. Germline assignment: CDR1 MGHRA and CDR2 YSYEKL. With 3 bases clipped from V and 5 bases from J, the junction kept 14 bases outside the gene matches. This CDR3 has 17 amino acids. CDR3 sequence: CASSHVLSGDGLETQYF. The CDR3 nucleotides read TGCGCCAGCAGCCACGTCCTTAGCGGGGACGGGTTGGAGACCCAGTACTTC.

The chain joins TRBV12-3 or TRBV12-4 to TRBJ2-5; 9 nucleotides agree with TRBD2. V lost 5 bases to trimming and J lost 2 bases; unmatched junction nucleotides: 9. The CDR3 contains 16 residues. The DNA for the CDR3 is TGTGCCAGCAGTCCCAGCGGGGGGCCCGTACAAGAGACCCAGTACTTC. Translated: CASSPSGGPVQETQYF.

The CDR3 sequence is CASSLRRRGGETQYF. The CDR3 DNA follows: TGTGCCAGCAGTTTAAGGCGCAGGGGCGGTGAGACCCAGTACTTC. The rearrangement links TRBV28 to TRBJ2-5; a possible D gene is TRBD1 (6 bases). Per germline, CDR1 MDHEN and CDR2 SYDVKM. V lost 2 bases, J lost 5 bases, and 15 bases lay in between. The CDR3 has 15 residues.

This clonotype was observed a handful of times. CDR3 bases: TGTGCCAGCAGTCCCCCGATGGGGGGGGCGCGTCAGCCCCAGCATTTT. Translation gives CASSPPMGGARQPQHF. V usage is TRBV12-3 or TRBV12-4 and J usage is TRBJ1-5; possibly TRBD1 for D (6 bases). This CDR3 region has 16 residues. Trimming took 5 bases from V and 6 from J, leaving 20 bases between them.

This clonotype was counted ten times or more. The J gene is TRBJ2-7, the V gene TRBV6-2 or TRBV6-3; TRBD1 matches 7 bases. Germline CDR1 and CDR2: MNHEY and SVGEGT. The CDR3 totals 14 residues. V lost 5 bases and J lost 2; bases outside the gene matches: 6. The CDR3 spells CASSLRDRAYEQYV. In nucleotides, the CDR3 is TGTGCCAGCAGTCTCCGGGACAGAGCCTACGAGCAGTACGTC.

As regards this clonotype: A read error may account for a junction end that differs from germline. This chain uses TRBV12-3 or TRBV12-4 with TRBJ2-1; D perhaps matches TRBD1 (5 bases). CDR3 length equals 16 residues. CDR3 in amino acids: CASSPPSRGSCNEQFF. The CDR3 coding sequence is TGTGCCAGCAGTCCTCCGTCTAGGGGATCCTGCAATGAGCAGTTCTTC.

In this sample, this clonotype turned up many times. V usage is TRBV12-3 or TRBV12-4 and J usage is TRBJ1-6; D might be TRBD1 (6 bases). V was trimmed by 3 bases and J by 0 bases, leaving 15 bases between them. The CDR3 sequence is 18 residues long. Here the CDR3 reads CASSFGGTQSSYNSPLHF. The CDR3 DNA reads TGTGCCAGCAGTTTTGGGGGGACACAGAGCTCCTATAATTCACCCCTCCACTTT.

The rearrangement links TRBV15 to TRBJ2-7, with a weak D call TRBD1 (5 bases). CDR3 length: 14 amino acids. Germline V CDR1 and CDR2: LNHNV, YYDKDF (reference sequence). CDR3 loop: CAASTGVSWGEQYV. CDR3 nucleotide sequence: TGTGCCGCCAGCACAGGCGTCAGTTGGGGCGAGCAGTACGTC.

This clonotype was counted only a few times. V usage is TRBV4-1 and J usage is TRBJ2-7, with 12 nucleotides matching TRBD1. V lost 4 bases, J lost 1 base, and 8 bases stayed unmatched. This CDR3 is 17 amino acids long. Germline V gives CDR1 MGHRA, CDR2 YSYEKL. CDR3 sequence: CASSLGTGGPLSYEQYF. In nucleotides, the CDR3 is TGCGCCAGCAGCCTCGGGACAGGGGGCCCCTTATCCTACGAGCAGTACTTC.

As DNA, the CDR3 is TGTGCCAGCAGCTTAGAGGGCCAGTATGGCTACACCTTC. Encoded protein: CASSLEGQYGYTF. The V gene is TRBV7-8, the J gene TRBJ1-2; D not certain. V lost 1 base, J lost 5 bases, and 8 bases lay in between. Germline-derived CDR1 and CDR2 are SGHVS and FQNEAQ. The CDR3 runs to 13 residues.

This clonotype has a handful of counts. The chain carries TRBV6-1 and TRBJ2-7, with D perhaps TRBD1 or TRBD2 (6 bases each). Deletions cut 5 bases from V and 5 bases from J, with 16 bases between. This CDR3 is 14 amino acids long. CDR1 is MNHNS and CDR2 is SASEGT in the germline V gene. CDR3 region: CASSYSRGPDEQYF. The CDR3 nucleotides are TGTGCCAGCAGTTATTCTCGGGGGCCTGACGAGCAGTACTTC.

This clonotype was seen only a few times. Here the CDR3 reads CASRWDRGRESDTEAFF. CDR3 DNA: TGTGCCAGCAGATGGGACAGGGGGCGCGAATCGGACACTGAAGCTTTCTTT. The chain couples TRBV12-3 or TRBV12-4 to TRBJ1-1; 12 bases fit TRBD1. With 6 bases clipped from V and 3 bases from J, the junction kept 11 bases outside the gene matches. The CDR3 runs to 17 residues.

A note on this clonotype: A read error is possible here, since a much larger clone lies one base away. The chain employs TRBV7-2 and TRBJ2-1, with 7 bases fitting TRBD2. Trimming cost V 5 bases and J 12 bases; bases outside gene matches: 4. The germline V gene encodes CDR1 SGHTA and CDR2 FQGNSA. The CDR3 totals 11 residues. The CDR3 DNA sequence: TGTGCCAGCAGCCTCAGGGAGGGGCAGTTCTTC. Protein: CASSLREGQFF.

This clonotype was found a few times. The chain links TRBV5-6 to TRBJ2-4, with no clear D. CDR3 length equals 17 residues. Trimming took off 1 base at V and 0 bases at J, with 14 bases between the two ends. CDR1 SGHDT and CDR2 YYEEEE come from the germline V gene. The CDR3 spells CASSLMAQSLAKNIQYF. CDR3 nucleotides: TGTGCCAGCAGCTTGATGGCCCAGAGCCTAGCCAAAAACATTCAGTACTTC. Filled out from reference TRBV5-6 and TRBJ2-4, the complete variable domain reads DAGVTQSPTHLIKTRGQQVTLRCSPKSGHDTVSWYQQALGQGPQFIFQYYEEEERQRGNFPDRFSGHQFPNYSSELNVNALLLGDSALYLCASSLMAQSLAKNIQYFGAGTRLSVL.

This clonotype came up a few times. J is TRBJ2-2 and V is TRBV7-2, with 7 bases identical to TRBD2. The germline CDR1 and CDR2 sequences are SGHTA and FQGNSA. CDR3 size: 17 residues. Trimming at V came to 1 base and at J to 1 base, leaving 6 bases not matched to a gene. The CDR3 DNA follows: TGTGCCAGCAGCTTAGTTTTGTTAGCGGGGAACACCGGGGAGCTGTTTTTT. It yields the protein CASSLVLLAGNTGELFF.

The chain links TRBV19 to TRBJ1-2; D uncertain. Trimming stripped 5 bases from V and 3 bases from J, with 10 bases between. CDR1 and CDR2 from the germline V gene are LNHDA and SQIVND (reference sequence). The CDR3 has 13 residues. CDR3 protein: CASSWASDYGYTF. The CDR3 nucleotides are TGTGCCAGTAGTTGGGCGTCAGACTATGGCTACACCTTC. Full variable domain (rest looked up from reference TRBV19 and TRBJ1-2): DGGITQSPKYLFRKEGQNVTLSCEQNLNHDAMYWYRQDPGQGLRLIYYSQIVNDFQKGDIAEGYSVSREKKESFPLTVTSAQKNPTAFYLCASSWASDYGYTFGSGTRLTVV.

This clonotype has only a few counts. The chain is built from TRBV6-5 and TRBJ1-2; D may be TRBD1 (5 bases). V dropped 0 bases and J dropped 13 bases, with 12 bases sitting between them. From germline, CDR1 is MNHEY and CDR2 SVGAGI. The CDR3 totals 12 residues. CDR3 sequence reads: CASSYSSGISTF. The CDR3 DNA sequence: TGTGCCAGCAGTTACTCATCAGGGATCTCCACCTTC.

Of note for this clonotype: Its ends do not fully match the called genes, so a read error is possible. The DNA of the CDR3 is TGTGCCAGCAGCTTGGGGGGAAGCTCCTACAATAAGCAGTTCTTC. It yields the protein CASSLGGSSYNKQFF. The chain is built from TRBV7-6 and TRBJ2-1, with D maybe TRBD2 (6 bases). The germline V gene encodes CDR1 SGHVS and CDR2 FNYEAQ. The CDR3 spans 15 residues.

The rearrangement joins TRBV7-6 to TRBJ2-5; TRBD2 matches 12 bases. The CDR3 sequence is 16 residues long. Germline CDR1 SGHVS, CDR2 FNYEAQ. Trimming took 2 bases from V and 4 from J; bases not matched to a gene: 5. Here the CDR3 reads CASSLRASGGAETQYF. In DNA form, the CDR3 reads TGTGCCAGCAGCTTAAGAGCTAGCGGGGGGGCAGAGACCCAGTACTTC.

This rearrangement joins TRBV27 to TRBJ1-3; 8 nucleotides line up with TRBD1. Germline V lookup: CDR1 MNHEY, CDR2 SMNVEV (reference sequence). The CDR3 is 18 residues long. The V and J ends lost 8 bases and 0 bases, in that order; junction bases with no gene match: 15. In nucleotides, the CDR3 is TGTGCCAGCGGGGGGCCCGCGACAGGGGCTTACTCTGGAAACACCATATATTTT. Translated: CASGGPATGAYSGNTIYF.

This chain connects TRBV2 to TRBJ2-7; 13 positions match TRBD2. This CDR3 region has 17 residues. V shed 3 bases and J 3 bases; nucleotides not matched to a gene: 8. The germline CDR1 and CDR2 sequences are SNHLY and FYNNEI. The CDR3 DNA reads as TGTGCCAGCAGTGACGGAGGGGGACTAGCGGGGAACTACGAGCAGTACTTC. This translates into CASSDGGGLAGNYEQYF. The full variable domain, with the rest looked up from reference TRBV2 and TRBJ2-7, is EPEVTQTPSHQVTQMGQEVILRCVPISNHLYFYWYRQILGQKVEFLVSFYNNEISEKSEIFDDQFSVERPDGSNFTLKIRSTKLEDSAMYFCASSDGGGLAGNYEQYFGPGTRLTVT.

There are a few counts of this clonotype. The CDR3 protein is CASSYSKGQDPRGYTF. CDR3 in DNA: TGTGCCAGCAGTTACTCGAAAGGACAAGACCCCAGAGGCTACACCTTC. The chain combines TRBV6-5 with TRBJ1-2; TRBD1 is a possible D gene (5 bases). V was pared by 0 bases and J by 8 bases, with 19 bases between. CDR1 is MNHEY and CDR2 is SVGAGI in the germline V gene. CDR3 length: 16 amino acids.

This clonotype appeared a few times. The V gene is TRBV7-9, the J gene TRBJ1-4, with D hard to call. The germline V gene encodes CDR1 SEHNR and CDR2 FQNEAQ (reference sequence). The CDR3 contains 16 residues. Trimming pared 1 base from V and 8 bases from J, leaving 17 bases between. The CDR3 loop reads CASSLGPGEFGEKLFF. Here the CDR3 DNA reads TGTGCCAGCAGCTTAGGACCGGGCGAATTTGGGGAAAAACTGTTTTTT.

The chain is built from TRBV12-3 or TRBV12-4 and TRBJ2-5; D is perhaps TRBD2 (5 bases). The CDR3 has 13 amino acids. V was shortened by 3 bases and J by 5 bases, with 10 bases between the two germline ends. CDR3 sequence: CASSFSGEETQYF. CDR3 DNA sequence: TGTGCCAGCAGTTTCAGTGGGGAGGAGACCCAGTACTTC.